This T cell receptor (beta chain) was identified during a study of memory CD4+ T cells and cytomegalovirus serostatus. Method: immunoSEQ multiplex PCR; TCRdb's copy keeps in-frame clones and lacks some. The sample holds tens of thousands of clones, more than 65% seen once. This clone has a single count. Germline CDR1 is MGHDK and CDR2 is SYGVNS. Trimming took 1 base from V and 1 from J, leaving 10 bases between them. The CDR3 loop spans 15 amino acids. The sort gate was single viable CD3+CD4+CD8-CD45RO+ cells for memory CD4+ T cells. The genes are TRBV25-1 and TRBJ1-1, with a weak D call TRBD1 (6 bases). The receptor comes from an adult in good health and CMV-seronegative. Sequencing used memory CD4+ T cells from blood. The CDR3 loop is CASSEWDTRNTEAFF. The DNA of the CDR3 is TGTGCCAGCAGTGAATGGGACACTAGGAACACTGAAGCTTTCTTT.